A single T cell receptor beta chain is shown here with its context. Its target is not known. In germline, CDR1 is SQVTM, CDR2 ANQGSEA. V gave up 3 bases and J gave up 0 bases; unmatched junction bases: 10. The CDR3 is 16 residues long. These data belong to a study of CD8+ T cells in alopecia areata. The wider study: Treated patients were given oral tofacitinib, which was dosed at 5 to 10 mg twice daily.

RNA was extracted and reverse transcribed into cDNA as the sequencing template. Using immunoSEQ multiplex PCR, the repertoire was profiled, and TCRdb retains in-frame clones only, with some absent. Here the sample spans roughly 150,000 clones, 45% to 60% being singletons. Study-level results: Compared with mice, patients displayed less clear TCR sharing, possibly for HLA-related reasons.

This clonotype was sampled from a human donor with alopecia areata. The chain recombines TRBV29-1 with TRBJ1-1; 7 bases match TRBD1. The sample in question was CD8+ T cells sorted from blood, obtained at week 0. The CDR3 spells CSVDSPTGRLNTEAFF. The CDR3 DNA is TGCAGCGTTGATTCTCCGACAGGGCGGTTGAACACTGAAGCTTTCTTT.